A single TCR beta chain is shown here with its context. As yet, its antigen is unknown. V was pared by 4 bases and J by 7 bases, with 15 bases of the junction left unmatched. Looked up from germline, CDR1 is GTSNPN and CDR2 is SVGIG (reference sequence). CDR3 length: 15 amino acids. These data are taken from a study of radiotherapy plus CTLA-4 blockade in lung cancer. Study-wide points: TCR clones of tumor origin grew in blood after radiotherapy plus ipilimumab.

Repertoires were generated with immunoSEQ multiplex PCR, while TCRdb's copy carries only in-frame clones and drops some. In the table there are roughly 32,000 clones, around 74% of which are singletons. This receptor was taken from a human donor with non-small cell lung cancer that progressed on radiotherapy plus ipilimumab. V gene TRBV30 combines with J gene TRBJ1-2; 7 bases match TRBD1. This specimen was peripheral blood, taken from a patient treated with radiotherapy plus ipilimumab. In nucleotides, the CDR3 is TGTGCCTGGAATCCGACAGGGAGGCACTTCGGTGGCTACACCTTC. Its protein product is CAWNPTGRHFGGYTF.